This entry is about one T cell receptor (beta chain). This sample was taken from a study of cytotoxic CD8 clonotypes in ibrutinib-treated CLL. Clones were read by immunoSEQ multiplex PCR, and TCRdb kept only the in-frame ones, dropping some. Among roughly 330,000 clones listed, 67% were seen once. The receptor was isolated from a human donor with chronic lymphocytic leukemia. The sequenced sample was PBMCs, obtained after 36 months of ibrutinib treatment.

The CDR3 loop is CACTLNGGVYEQYF. The DNA of the CDR3 is TGTGCCTGCACCCTTAACGGGGGGGTCTACGAGCAGTACTTC. V and J are TRBV6-1 and TRBJ2-7, with TRBD2 matching over 8 bases. Germline V gives CDR1 MNHNS, CDR2 SASEGT. The V and J ends lost 11 bases and 3 bases, in that order; junction bases with no gene match: 12. This CDR3 has 14 residues.